The TCR beta chain described here comes from a study of shared clonotypes between healthy human individuals. Regarding the study as a whole: Sampling used blood alone; tissue repertoires probably differ.

With respect to this clone: Its cognate antigen is unknown.

As originally analysed: With immunoSEQ giving junction-only sequences and no quality scores, filtering differed. Profiling relied on immunoSEQ multiplex PCR, and the TCRdb table lists in-frame clones only, not all of them. The V and J calls and clone size come from that table; D and trimming were worked out from the DNA. The repertoire holds about 2,100,000 clones, 85% to 95% seen once, with roughly 1.8% in the top ten. There are 14 residues in the CDR3. V lost 3 bases and J lost 7, with 15 bases in between. CDR1 and CDR2 (germline): LNHDA, SQIVND (reference sequence). Naive CD8 cells lacked CD45RO and underwent positive selection for CCR7, leaving out terminally differentiated effector memory CD45RA+ cells.

The gene calls are TRBV19 and TRBJ1-2, with D uncertain. The sequenced material came from naive CD8+ T cells from PBMCs. The clonotype originates from a man younger than 30 in good health. Some clones in this sample may be carry-over from other donors' samples. CDR3 amino acids: CASSIKGFLFGYTF. The CDR3, as DNA: TGTGCCAGTAGTATCAAGGGTTTTTTATTTGGCTACACCTTC. The complete variable domain, with remaining parts taken from reference TRBV19 and TRBJ1-2, reads DGGITQSPKYLFRKEGQNVTLSCEQNLNHDAMYWYRQDPGQGLRLIYYSQIVNDFQKGDIAEGYSVSREKKESFPLTVTSAQKNPTAFYLCASSIKGFLFGYTFGSGTRLTVV.